This passage covers 28 T cell receptor beta chains from one sample sequenced in a study of T cells in tuberculosis. Here immunoSEQ multiplex PCR was the method, and the copy in TCRdb shows in-frame clones only, minus some. The sample contains roughly 34,000 clones, more than 85% of which appear only once. Specified time point: new active TB diagnosis, blood taken before or within 7 days of starting treatment. The specimen comprised PBMCs, sampled at tuberculosis diagnosis. All receptors derive from an adult with tuberculosis.

This chain joins TRBV6-1 and TRBJ1-3; the D is unclear. V lost 2 bases and J 3 bases, leaving 11 bases between the germline ends. Germline V gene lookup returns CDR1 MNHNS and CDR2 SASEGT. This CDR3 has 15 residues. This CDR3 reads CASSENHYLGNTIYF. The DNA for the CDR3 is TGTGCCAGCAGTGAAAATCACTACCTTGGAAACACCATATATTTT.

The genes are TRBV10-3 and TRBJ1-1; 10 bases map to TRBD1. Per germline, CDR1 ENHRY and CDR2 SYGVKD. V was pared by 6 bases and J by 5 bases, with 6 bases of the junction left unmatched. The CDR3 covers 14 residues. As DNA, the CDR3 is TGTGCCATCAGGCGGGACAGGGGTGAAACTGAAGCTTTCTTT. Its translation is CAIRRDRGETEAFF.

The sample holds one count of this clone. The chain recombines TRBV15 with TRBJ1-2; possibly TRBD1 for D (6 bases). The ends were cut back, 0 bases at V and 8 bases at J, with 16 bases in the middle. Germline V gives CDR1 LNHNV, CDR2 YYDKDF (reference sequence). CDR3 length: 15 amino acids. The CDR3 sequence is CATSREIGAGAGYTF. The CDR3 DNA reads as TGTGCCACCAGCAGAGAAATAGGTGCGGGGGCGGGCTACACCTTC.

The V gene is TRBV7-3, the J gene TRBJ2-2; 9 bases map to TRBD1. V lost 6 bases to trimming and J lost 4 bases; unmatched junction nucleotides: 6. CDR3 length equals 15 residues. Germline CDR1 SGHTA, CDR2 FQGTGA. This CDR3 reads CASSPDRGATGELFF. The CDR3 DNA is TGTGCCAGCAGTCCCGACAGGGGGGCCACCGGGGAGCTGTTTTTT. The full variable domain, completed using reference TRBV7-3 and TRBJ2-2, is GAGVSQTPSNKVTEKGKYVELRCDPISGHTALYWYRQSLGQGPEFLIYFQGTGAADDSGLPNDRFFAVRPEGSVSTLKIQRTERGDSAVYLCASSPDRGATGELFFGEGSRLTVL.

The chain couples TRBV7-8 to TRBJ2-7; 8 bases align to TRBD1. V lost 5 bases and J lost 0; bases outside the gene matches: 6. The germline V gene encodes CDR1 SGHVS and CDR2 FQNEAQ. The CDR3 has 15 residues. The CDR3 spells CASSMGQASSYEQYF. The CDR3 DNA sequence: TGTGCCAGCAGCATGGGACAGGCAAGCTCCTACGAGCAGTACTTC.

In DNA, the CDR3 is TGTGCCAGTAGTGCTGGGACAGGCGCCACCCGATTCAATCAGCCCCAGCATTTT. Translated: CASSAGTGATRFNQPQHF. The gene calls are TRBV19 and TRBJ1-5; TRBD1 matches 8 bases. CDR3 length: 18 residues. The V segment lost 5 bases and the J segment 3 bases; nucleotides outside the gene matches: 15. CDR1 and CDR2 (germline): LNHDA, SQIVND (reference sequence).

The rearrangement uses TRBV18 and TRBJ1-1; TRBD1 matches 8 bases. Germline V gives CDR1 KGHSH, CDR2 LQKENI. Trimming removed 3 bases from V and 7 bases from J; junction bases left unmatched: 4. The CDR3 covers 13 residues. The DNA for the CDR3 is TGTGCCAGCTCACCGGGACAGGCGCTTGAAGCTTTCTTT. This translates into CASSPGQALEAFF.

The rearrangement links TRBV11-2 to TRBJ1-4; maybe TRBD1 (6 bases). The ends were cut back, 0 bases at V and 8 bases at J, with 13 bases in the middle. Germline V gene lookup returns CDR1 SGHAT and CDR2 FQNNGV. There are 15 residues in the CDR3. CDR3 protein: CASSLDQGLNEKLFF. Here the CDR3 DNA reads TGTGCCAGCAGCTTAGATCAGGGGCTGAACGAAAAACTGTTTTTT.

The rearrangement uses TRBV10-3 and TRBJ1-5; possibly TRBD1 for D (6 bases). Between the trimmed V and J ends, which lost 4 bases and 2 bases, there was a span of 6 bases. This CDR3 is built from 13 residues. The V gene's germline CDR1 is ENHRY and CDR2 SYGVKD. Here the CDR3 DNA reads TGTGCCATCAGTGGGACAGGCAATCAGCCCCAGCATTTT. It encodes CAISGTGNQPQHF.

The chain recombines TRBV28 with TRBJ1-5; weak D call: TRBD1 (6 bases). This CDR3 is 13 amino acids long. Germline assignment: CDR1 MDHEN and CDR2 SYDVKM. Trimming shortened V by 5 bases and J by 2 bases, and 7 bases separated the two germline ends. CDR3: CASSRTGNQPQHF. CDR3 in DNA: TGTGCCAGCAGTCGGACAGGCAATCAGCCCCAGCATTTT.

The V gene is TRBV23-1, the J gene TRBJ1-3, with 7 nucleotides matching TRBD1. TRBV23-1 is recorded as an ORF, its role being uncertain. V was clipped by 4 bases and J by 0 bases; unmatched bases: 3. This CDR3 contains 15 residues. The CDR3 DNA is TGCGCCAGCAGTCTAGACAGGGACTCTGGAAACACCATATATTTT. Encoded protein: CASSLDRDSGNTIYF.

The chain carries TRBV19 and TRBJ1-1; 9 bases align to TRBD1. CDR1 is LNHDA, CDR2 SQIVND, per germline (reference sequence). This CDR3 is built from 14 residues. The ends lost 6 bases at V and 1 base at J; junction bases unmatched: 3. CDR3 loop: CASSETGGNTEAFF. The CDR3 DNA sequence: TGTGCCAGTAGCGAGACAGGGGGGAACACTGAAGCTTTCTTT.

V gene TRBV6-5 combines with J gene TRBJ2-7; D is uncertain. CDR3 size: 13 residues. Trimming removed 7 bases from V and 6 bases from J, with 16 bases in between. In germline, CDR1 is MNHEY, CDR2 SVGAGI. The DNA for the CDR3 is TGTGCCAGCAAGCTAGGCGGTGGTGGCGAGCAGTACTTC. This translates into CASKLGGGGEQYF.

This chain connects TRBV28 to TRBJ2-3, with TRBD2 matching over 7 bases. V was pared by 6 bases and J by 1 base, with 10 bases of the junction left unmatched. Germline-derived CDR1 and CDR2 are MDHEN and SYDVKM. The CDR3 is 16 residues long. DNA of the CDR3: TGTGCCAGCAGCCCTTTTGGCGGGAGAGGCACAGATACGCAGTATTTT. Protein product: CASSPFGGRGTDTQYF.

This clone was counted a few times. This sequence joins TRBV6-1 and TRBJ2-5, with 7 positions matching TRBD2. Per the germline V gene, CDR1 is MNHNS and CDR2 is SASEGT. The CDR3 loop spans 15 amino acids. The junction had 10 bases not matched to a gene; V was cut back by 2 bases and J by 7 bases. CDR3 region: CASSENGFPGGTQYF. In DNA, the CDR3 is TGTGCCAGCAGTGAAAATGGTTTCCCGGGAGGGACCCAGTACTTC.

CDR3 nucleotides: TGTGCCAGCAGCTCAGACAGGGGGCGTCAGCCCCAGCATTTT. Translation gives CASSSDRGRQPQHF. The chain recombines TRBV5-8 with TRBJ1-5; 10 nucleotides line up with TRBD1. J was trimmed by 6 bases and V by 3 bases; bases with no gene match: 3. CDR1 and CDR2 (germline): SGHTS, YDEGEE. CDR3 length equals 14 residues.

The genes are TRBV28 and TRBJ2-2, with 8 nucleotides matching TRBD1. This CDR3 has 14 amino acids. The germline V gene has CDR1 MDHEN and CDR2 SYDVKM. The V gene end was trimmed by 10 bases and the J gene end by 3 bases; junction bases not matched to a gene: 7. CDR3 nucleotides: TGTGCCATCGGACAGGGAATGCACACCGGGGAGCTGTTTTTT. Its protein product is CAIGQGMHTGELFF.

This clone was found a few times. The chain has TRBV11-3 and TRBJ2-1; TRBD2 aligns across 12 bases. Germline V gene lookup returns CDR1 SGHNT and CDR2 YENEEA. After removal of 1 base from V and 9 bases from J, the junction contained 10 bases not matched to a gene. CDR3 size: 17 residues. This CDR3 reads CASSLGSTSGGLSEQFF. The CDR3 DNA is TGTGCCAGCAGCTTAGGCTCGACTAGCGGGGGCCTTAGTGAGCAGTTCTTC. Complete variable domain (other parts from reference TRBV11-3 and TRBJ2-1): EAGVVQSPRYKIIEKKQPVAFWCNPISGHNTLYWYLQNLGQGPELLIRYENEEAVDDSQLPKDRFSAERLKGVDSTLKIQPAELGDSAVYLCASSLGSTSGGLSEQFFGPGTRLTVL.

The rearrangement uses TRBV2 and TRBJ1-1; TRBD1 is a possible D gene (6 bases). V lost 6 bases, J lost 4 bases, and 15 bases lay in between. CDR1 is SNHLY and CDR2 is FYNNEI in the germline V gene. The CDR3 runs to 14 residues. The CDR3 protein is CASRQTGSSTEAFF. Written as DNA, the CDR3 is TGTGCCAGCAGACAGACAGGCTCTAGCACTGAAGCTTTCTTT. The full variable domain, completed using reference TRBV2 and TRBJ1-1, is EPEVTQTPSHQVTQMGQEVILRCVPISNHLYFYWYRQILGQKVEFLVSFYNNEISEKSEIFDDQFSVERPDGSNFTLKIRSTKLEDSAMYFCASRQTGSSTEAFFGQGTRLTVV.

The chain uses TRBV9 and TRBJ2-7, with D maybe TRBD2 (6 bases). Trimming took off 4 bases at V and 6 bases at J, with 14 bases between the two ends. Germline V gene sequence: CDR1 SGDLS, CDR2 YYNGEE. CDR3 length: 13 residues. Here the CDR3 DNA reads TGTGCCAGCAGCTCTCGGGACTTCTCCGAGCAGTACTTC. Translated, it gives CASSSRDFSEQYF.

This rearrangement joins TRBV20-1 to TRBJ2-1, with D hard to call. V dropped 3 bases and J dropped 12 bases, with 12 bases sitting between them. In germline, CDR1 is DFQATT, CDR2 SNEGSKA (reference sequence). The CDR3 consists of 11 residues. CDR3 sequence reads: CSARGAEWQFF. The CDR3 DNA sequence: TGCAGTGCTAGGGGTGCGGAGTGGCAGTTCTTC.

This chain connects TRBV5-1 to TRBJ1-1; D ambiguous. The CDR3 consists of 13 residues. Germline assignment: CDR1 SGHRS and CDR2 YFSETQ. Trimming pared 3 bases from V and 5 bases from J, leaving 11 bases between. CDR3 amino acids: CASSWLGGTEAFF. The DNA for the CDR3 is TGCGCCAGCAGCTGGTTGGGAGGGACTGAAGCTTTCTTT.

This clone appeared a few times. The V and J genes are TRBV10-3 and TRBJ2-2; TRBD2 matches 10 bases. The CDR3 extends over 17 amino acids. The germline CDR1 and CDR2 sequences are ENHRY and SYGVKD. The junction had 17 bases not matched to a gene; V was cut back by 10 bases and J by 6 bases. CDR3 region: CATSGSGSVVGSGELFF. In nucleotides, the CDR3 is TGTGCCACTAGCGGGAGCGGGAGTGTAGTGGGGTCCGGGGAGCTGTTTTTT.

This sequence joins TRBV6-1 and TRBJ2-3; D remains ambiguous. The V gene lost 6 bases and the J gene lost 3 bases, with 13 bases spanning the gap. Germline V CDR1 and CDR2: MNHNS, SASEGT. The CDR3 runs to 14 residues. The CDR3 loop is CASRKNLGTDTQYF. The CDR3, as DNA: TGTGCCAGCAGGAAAAATCTAGGTACAGATACGCAGTATTTT.

This chain uses TRBV30 with TRBJ1-4, with D maybe TRBD1 (5 bases). Trimming stripped 3 bases from V and 0 bases from J, with 8 bases between. Per the germline V gene, CDR1 is GTSNPN and CDR2 is SVGIG (reference sequence). The CDR3 is 14 amino acids. The DNA for the CDR3 is TGTGCCTGGAGAAGGGGATCAACTAATGAAAAACTGTTTTTT. Its protein is CAWRRGSTNEKLFF.

The rearrangement links TRBV19 to TRBJ2-1; D remains unclear. The V end lost 7 bases, the J end lost 5 bases, and 6 bases lay between the germline ends. CDR1 LNHDA and CDR2 SQIVND come from the germline V gene (reference sequence). The CDR3 is 11 amino acids. Written as DNA, the CDR3 is TGTGCCAGTAACGAGAACAATGAGCAGTTCTTC. Its translation is CASNENNEQFF.

This sequence joins TRBV6-1 and TRBJ2-3; D might be TRBD1 (6 bases). Per the germline V gene, CDR1 is MNHNS and CDR2 is SASEGT. V was pared by 5 bases and J by 1 base, with 10 bases between. This CDR3 region has 14 residues. The CDR3 reads CASSTRQGTDTQYF. The CDR3 nucleotides are TGTGCCAGCAGTACCCGACAGGGCACAGATACGCAGTATTTT.

This clone has a single count. The CDR3 DNA sequence: TGTGCCAGCAGTGAACACAGGACCCCGCGAGAGGCCGGGGAGCTGTTTTTT. This codes for CASSEHRTPREAGELFF. The V call is TRBV2, the J call TRBJ2-2, with TRBD1 as a possible D gene (5 bases). CDR1 and CDR2 (germline): SNHLY, FYNNEI. The CDR3 runs to 17 residues. Trimming shortened V by 2 bases and J by 6 bases, and 19 bases separated the two germline ends.